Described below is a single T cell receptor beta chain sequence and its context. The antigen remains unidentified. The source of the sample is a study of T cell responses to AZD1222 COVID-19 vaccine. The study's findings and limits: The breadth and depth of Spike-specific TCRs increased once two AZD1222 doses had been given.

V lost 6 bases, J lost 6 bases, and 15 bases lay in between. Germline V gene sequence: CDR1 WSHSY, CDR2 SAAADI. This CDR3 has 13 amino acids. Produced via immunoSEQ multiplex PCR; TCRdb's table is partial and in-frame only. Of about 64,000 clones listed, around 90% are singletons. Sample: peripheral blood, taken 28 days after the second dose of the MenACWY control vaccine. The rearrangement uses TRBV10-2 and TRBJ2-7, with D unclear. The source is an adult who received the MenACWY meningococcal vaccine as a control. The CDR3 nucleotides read TGCGCCAGCAGGGCTGTGGGTCCGGGCGAGCAGTACTTC. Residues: CASRAVGPGEQYF.